This passage covers 24 T cell receptor beta chains from one sample sequenced in a study of T cell repertoires in cytomegalovirus infection. MiXCR was run by TCRdb on the reads, yielding one entry per CDR3 protein. The sample records approximately 550,000 distinct CDR3 sequences, 15% to 20% being singletons. The sequencing sample was made of CD8+ T cells from PBMCs. These receptor sequences come from a human donor in good health (CMV status not recorded). Some clones in this sample may be carry-over from other donors' samples.

The V call is TRBV28, the J call TRBJ2-7, with 10 bases that match TRBD1. V was clipped by 3 bases and J by 0 bases; unmatched bases: 5. Germline V gene sequence: CDR1 MDHEN, CDR2 SYDVKM. The CDR3 extends over 16 amino acids. CDR3 amino acids: CASSFVGTGDSYEQYF. CDR3 DNA sequence: TGTGCCAGCAGTTTTGTAGGGACAGGGGACTCCTACGAGCAGTACTTC.

At least ten counts were recorded for this clonotype. This chain uses TRBV6-5 with TRBJ1-1; D unresolved. V gave up 6 bases and J gave up 4 bases, with 9 bases separating them. Germline CDR1 MNHEY, CDR2 SVGAGI. This CDR3 has 12 amino acids. CDR3 sequence: CASSSLPTEAFF. The CDR3 nucleotides are TGTGCCAGCAGCTCCCTACCCACTGAAGCTTTCTTT.

The chain is built from TRBV4-1 and TRBJ2-7; D possibly corresponds to TRBD1 (6 bases). V was pared by 1 base and J by 0 bases, with 13 bases between. Germline-derived CDR1 and CDR2 are MGHRA and YSYEKL. The CDR3 loop spans 16 amino acids. CDR3 region: CASSQGPQGSSYEQYF. CDR3 coding DNA: TGCGCCAGCAGCCAAGGGCCCCAGGGGAGCTCCTACGAGCAGTACTTC.

This clonotype has more than one count but fewer than ten. The V and J genes are TRBV19 and TRBJ2-2; D call uncertain. V was shortened by 8 bases and J by 4 bases, with 5 bases between the two germline ends. The CDR3 consists of 11 residues. CDR1 is LNHDA and CDR2 is SQIVND in the germline V gene (reference sequence). The CDR3 DNA follows: TGTGCCAGTTTAACCACCGGGGAGCTGTTTTTT. It specifies CASLTTGELFF. Combining the CDR3 with reference TRBV19 and TRBJ2-2 gives the whole variable domain DGGITQSPKYLFRKEGQNVTLSCEQNLNHDAMYWYRQDPGQGLRLIYYSQIVNDFQKGDIAEGYSVSREKKESFPLTVTSAQKNPTAFYLCASLTTGELFFGEGSRLTVL.

This clonotype was seen a few times. V usage is TRBV20-1 and J usage is TRBJ2-5, with TRBD1 as a possible D gene (7 bases). Germline V gene lookup returns CDR1 DFQATT and CDR2 SNEGSKA (reference sequence). The CDR3 contains 16 residues. V dropped 5 bases and J dropped 5 bases, with 24 bases sitting between them. CDR3: CSAPQEGATRTETQYF. CDR3 in DNA: TGCAGTGCTCCCCAGGAGGGGGCAACACGGACGGAGACCCAGTACTTC.

The CDR3 DNA sequence: TGTGCCATCGGGGGGGGCACAGATACGCAGTATTTT. Protein: CAIGGGTDTQYF. The chain couples TRBV27 to TRBJ2-3, with 8 bases identical to TRBD2. This CDR3 has 12 amino acids. V trimming: 10 bases; J trimming: 1 base; junction bases outside the gene matches: 1. The germline CDR1 and CDR2 sequences are MNHEY and SMNVEV (reference sequence).

The rearrangement joins TRBV5-6 to TRBJ2-1; 9 positions match TRBD2. This CDR3 contains 13 residues. The V gene's germline CDR1 is SGHDT and CDR2 YYEEEE. The junction had 4 bases not matched to a gene; V was cut back by 1 base and J by 11 bases. In DNA, the CDR3 is TGTGCCAGCAGCTTGTTGCGGGAGGGGAAGCAGTTCTTC. As protein: CASSLLREGKQFF.

As concerns this clonotype: A much larger clonotype is one base distant, so this may be a read error. The gene calls are TRBV7-4 and TRBJ1-2, with D perhaps TRBD1 (5 bases). Germline V lookup: CDR1 SGHVT, CDR2 SQSDAQ. The CDR3 consists of 16 residues. The germline V and J ends were trimmed by 2 bases and 3 bases, with 16 bases remaining between them. The CDR3: CASSLPRQLRHYGYTF. CDR3 bases: TGTGCCAGCAGCTTACCCCGACAGTTACGGCACTATGGCTACACCTTC.

This clonotype was observed many times. The V gene is TRBV2, the J gene TRBJ2-1; 7 positions match TRBD1. Germline assignment: CDR1 SNHLY and CDR2 FYNNEI. The trim removed 6 bases at V and 4 bases at J, leaving 6 bases unmatched. The CDR3 loop spans 14 amino acids. CDR3 DNA sequence: TGTGCCAGCAGGGAAAAGGGACAGTACAATGAGCAGTTCTTC. Protein product: CASREKGQYNEQFF.

At least ten counts were recorded for this clonotype. The chain combines TRBV19 with TRBJ1-1; D might be TRBD1 (6 bases). CDR3 length equals 14 residues. The germline V and J ends were trimmed by 3 bases and 4 bases, with 12 bases remaining between them. CDR1 is LNHDA, CDR2 SQIVND, per germline (reference sequence). CDR3 DNA sequence: TGTGCCAGTAGTATGCGGTTGGGGGCCACTGAAGCTTTCTTT. Its protein is CASSMRLGATEAFF.

The chain links TRBV12-3 or TRBV12-4 to TRBJ2-3; 8 bases fit TRBD2. V shed 1 base, J shed 1 base, and the junction held 4 bases outside the gene matches. The CDR3 has 16 amino acids. The CDR3, as DNA: TGTGCCAGCAGTTTAGTGCGGGGGGCCCGCACAGATACGCAGTATTTT. Its translation: CASSLVRGARTDTQYF.

This clonotype was recorded at least ten times. The chain has TRBV28 and TRBJ1-2; D not certain. Germline CDR1 and CDR2: MDHEN and SYDVKM. V was pared by 6 bases and J by 0 bases, with 8 bases between. The CDR3 runs 13 residues. The CDR3 here is CASRSVSNYGYTF. In DNA form, the CDR3 reads TGTGCCAGCAGATCAGTTTCTAACTATGGCTACACCTTC.

CDR3 nucleotide sequence: TGTGCCAGCAGCCCTGACCTAGCCCACGAGACCCAGTACTTC. Translating it yields CASSPDLAHETQYF. The J gene is TRBJ2-5, the V gene TRBV5-4; D is possibly TRBD2 (5 bases). With 4 bases removed from V and 5 bases from J, the gap between germline ends came to 15 bases. CDR1 and CDR2 (germline): SGHNT, YYREEE (reference sequence). This CDR3 contains 14 residues.

The chain recombines TRBV5-1 with TRBJ1-1; 7 bases map to TRBD1. Germline lookup yields CDR1 SGHRS and CDR2 YFSETQ. CDR3 length: 16 residues. The ends lost 5 bases at V and 1 base at J; junction bases unmatched: 11. The CDR3 region has the DNA TGCGCCAGCAGTTCTGCTGGTAGACAGGGGAACACTGAAGCTTTCTTT. Protein: CASSSAGRQGNTEAFF.

This clonotype has more than one count but fewer than ten. The chain has TRBV11-3 and TRBJ2-3; TRBD2 agrees at 11 bases. Germline-derived CDR1 and CDR2 are SGHNT and YENEEA. CDR3 length equals 17 residues. J lost 3 bases, V lost 4 bases, and 9 bases had no gene match. CDR3 sequence reads: CASSSPSSGGMTDTQYF. CDR3 sequence (DNA): TGTGCCAGCAGCTCCCCATCTAGCGGGGGGATGACAGATACGCAGTATTTT.

This clonotype was counted at least ten times. The V and J genes are TRBV27 and TRBJ2-7; tentative D call: TRBD1 (5 bases). V gave up 0 bases and J gave up 6 bases, with 12 bases separating them. The CDR3 has 14 amino acids. Germline V lookup: CDR1 MNHEY, CDR2 SMNVEV (reference sequence). CDR3 loop: CASSLSGAGLEQYF. The CDR3 nucleotides are TGTGCCAGCAGTTTATCAGGGGCAGGGCTCGAGCAGTACTTC.

This clonotype was seen more than once but under ten times. V usage is TRBV7-6 and J usage is TRBJ2-1; TRBD2 aligns across 8 bases. V shed 1 base and J 5 bases; nucleotides not matched to a gene: 4. This CDR3 is built from 15 residues. Germline V CDR1 and CDR2: SGHVS, FNYEAQ. CDR3 in DNA: TGTGCCAGCAGCTTAGGTCGGGAGGGCCACAATGAGCAGTTCTTC. Amino acids: CASSLGREGHNEQFF.

This clonotype was recorded at least ten times. The chain carries TRBV7-6 and TRBJ1-2; D might be TRBD1 (6 bases). Deletions cut 2 bases from V and 8 bases from J, with 12 bases between. Per germline, CDR1 SGHVS and CDR2 FNYEAQ. The CDR3 totals 13 residues. CDR3 loop: CASSLRGNEGYTF. Written as DNA, the CDR3 is TGTGCCAGCAGCTTAAGGGGGAATGAGGGCTACACCTTC.

This clonotype was counted ten times or more. The chain has TRBV7-9 and TRBJ2-1; D possibly corresponds to TRBD1 (6 bases). The V gene lost 0 bases and the J gene lost 5 bases, with 11 bases spanning the gap. Germline CDR1 reads SEHNR; CDR2 reads FQNEAQ (reference sequence). There are 15 residues in the CDR3. The CDR3 region is CASSLAGARDNEQFF. In nucleotides, the CDR3 is TGTGCCAGCAGCTTAGCGGGGGCTCGTGACAATGAGCAGTTCTTC.

In this sample, this clonotype turned up many times. This chain joins TRBV7-9 and TRBJ2-1; possibly TRBD2 for D (6 bases). CDR1 SEHNR and CDR2 FQNEAQ come from the germline V gene (reference sequence). The CDR3 totals 14 residues. The V end was cut by 4 bases, the J end by 8 bases, with 15 bases between. This chain's CDR3 is CASSSLQREDEQFF. DNA of the CDR3: TGTGCCAGCAGCTCCCTACAGAGGGAGGATGAGCAGTTCTTC. Together with reference TRBV7-9 and TRBJ2-1, the CDR3 gives the full variable domain: DTGVSQNPRHKITKRGQNVTFRCDPISEHNRLYWYRQTLGQGPEFLTYFQNEAQLEKSRLLSDRFSAERPKGSFSTLEIQRTEQGDSAMYLCASSSLQREDEQFFGPGTRLTVL.

This clonotype was seen many times. J is TRBJ2-5 and V is TRBV28; TRBD2 matches at 14 bases. From germline, CDR1 is MDHEN and CDR2 SYDVKM. With V trimmed by 1 base and J by 5 bases, 12 bases remained unmatched. The CDR3 spans 19 residues. The CDR3 protein is CASSLFTGGTSGSAETQYF. The CDR3 DNA follows: TGTGCCAGCAGTTTATTCACAGGAGGGACTAGCGGGAGCGCTGAGACCCAGTACTTC.

Ten or more counts support this clonotype. J is TRBJ1-6 and V is TRBV23-1, with unresolved D. TRBV23-1 is an open reading frame, and its role is uncertain. V was trimmed by 0 bases and J by 2 bases, leaving 17 bases between them. CDR3 length equals 19 residues. The CDR3 here is CASSQSKDPEEPYNSPLHF. The CDR3 DNA reads TGCGCCAGCAGTCAATCAAAAGATCCTGAGGAGCCCTATAATTCACCCCTCCACTTT.

This clonotype was seen at least ten times. This chain uses TRBV7-8 with TRBJ2-1; a weak D match, TRBD1 (6 bases). Deletions cut 5 bases from V and 0 bases from J, with 11 bases between. The length of the CDR3 is 15 residues. Germline CDR1 and CDR2: SGHVS and FQNEAQ. CDR3 bases: TGTGCCAGCAGCCCTGACAGGAGCTCCTACAATGAGCAGTTCTTC. Its protein is CASSPDRSSYNEQFF.

This clonotype was counted many times. V usage is TRBV12-3 or TRBV12-4 and J usage is TRBJ2-7; possibly TRBD1 for D (5 bases). The V and J ends lost 6 bases and 0 bases respectively, with 9 bases between them. There are 13 residues in the CDR3. As DNA, the CDR3 is TGTGCCAGCAGCCCCGACAGCTCCTACGAGCAGTACTTC. Protein product: CASSPDSSYEQYF.